This TCR beta chain was recorded in a study of OX40 agonist ivuxolimab in advanced cancers. Regarding the research as a whole: Ivuxolimab was a fully human IgG2 agonistic monoclonal antibody targeting the costimulatory receptor OX40 (CD134). Intravenous ivuxolimab was administered to patients every 2 weeks at six dose levels: 0.01, 0.1, 0.3, 1.5, 3 and 10 mg/kg. Among the 52 dose-escalation patients, around 19 had hepatocellular carcinoma, approximately 15 melanoma, 9 renal cell carcinoma and 9 head and neck cancer. The dose-escalation cohort was roughly 83% male with a mean age of around 64 years, ranging from roughly 23 to 79. Patients were allowed to have had prior anti-PD-1, anti-PD-L1 or anti-CTLA-4 therapy, and 30% to 40% of the dose-escalation patients had previously received checkpoint inhibitors. Partial responses occurred in three dose-escalation patients: two with cutaneous melanoma and one with hepatocellular carcinoma. Peripheral TCRbeta sequencing was intended to test whether TCR sequence diversity was altered and clonal T-cell expansion was caused by ivuxolimab. The paper reports the monotherapy dose-escalation portion (N of about 54 patients) of the phase I ivuxolimab trial. General study outcomes and caveats: Antigen specificity was not determined for the clonally expanded peripheral T cells. Low levels of normalized T-cell clonal expansion were also shown by some nonresponding patients. After ivuxolimab, more expanded clones were found on average in CD8+ T cells than in CD4+ T cells. At doses of 0.1 to 3.0 mg/kg, clonal expansion of both CD4+ and CD8+ blood T cells was observed from baseline to week 6. Partial responders in the 0.1-3.0 mg/kg groups had among the lowest normalized peripheral clonal expansion, especially among CD8+ T cells.

Genomic DNA was isolated from the sorted cells so that the TCRbeta CDR3 region could be sequenced. TCRbeta CDR3 regions were sequenced using the immunoSEQ Assay. What TCRdb holds here is the immuneACCESS table cut down to in-frame rearrangements. Part of the clones is not present; checked against another copy, under half of the missing clones reflect an unresolved V gene, and the others are unexplained. The sample table lists tens of thousands of clones, about 86% of them with a count of one. The ten largest clones add up to approximately 29% of the sample. Trimming takes 7 bases from V and 0 bases from J, and the germline ends sit 16 bases apart. The germline V gene specifies SQVTM as CDR1 and ANQGSEA as CDR2. The cysteine opens and the phenylalanine closes a CDR3 of 15 amino acids. Only CDR3 DNA is held: 45 bases, read in frame from base 1. Patients with a history of autoimmune disease or receiving systemic immunosuppression were excluded from the trial. Peripheral blood for TCR sequencing was collected from all dose cohorts at baseline, on cycle 4 day 1, and on cycle 7 day 1. Samples were obtained from an open-label, multicenter, first-in-human phase I dose-escalation trial of ivuxolimab. The trial enrolled adults with locally advanced or metastatic head and neck squamous cell, hepatocellular, melanoma or renal cell carcinoma. Before TCR sequencing, CD4+ T cells and CD8+ T cells were sorted from peripheral blood as separate populations.

Concerning this clone itself: What this receptor recognizes is not known. No base-level quality is on record; no much larger clone is a single base apart.

Rearrangement joined TRBV29-1 to TRBJ2-1; TRBD1 is a possible D gene, resting on 6 matching bases. The sequence was collected from an adult with an advanced solid tumor such as melanoma, head and neck, liver or kidney cancer. The starting material was CD4+ or CD8+ T cells sorted from blood, obtained in a trial of the OX40 agonist ivuxolimab. CDR3 sequence: CSELQGPSSYNEQFF. DNA sequence: TGCAGCGAACTACAGGGACCGAGCTCCTACAATGAGCAGTTCTTC.